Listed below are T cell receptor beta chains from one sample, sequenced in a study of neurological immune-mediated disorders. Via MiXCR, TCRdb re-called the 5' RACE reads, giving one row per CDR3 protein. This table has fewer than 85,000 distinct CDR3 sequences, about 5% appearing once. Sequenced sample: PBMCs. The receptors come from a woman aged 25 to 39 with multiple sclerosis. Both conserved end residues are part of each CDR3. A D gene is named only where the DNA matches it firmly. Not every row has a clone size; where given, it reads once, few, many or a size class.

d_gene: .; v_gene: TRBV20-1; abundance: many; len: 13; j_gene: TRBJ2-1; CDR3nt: TGCAGTGCTAGAACTCAGACCGACAATGAGCAGTTCTTC; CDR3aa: CSARTQTDNEQFF
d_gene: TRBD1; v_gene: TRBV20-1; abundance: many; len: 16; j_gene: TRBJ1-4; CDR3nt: TGCAGTGCTAGCGTTACAGGGGTAACAACTAATGAAAAACTGTTTTTT; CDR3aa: CSASVTGVTTNEKLFF
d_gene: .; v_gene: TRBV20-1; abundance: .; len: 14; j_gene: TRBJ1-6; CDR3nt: TGCAGTGCTAGAGGACAGGTCTATAATTCACACCTCCACTTT; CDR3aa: CSARGQVYNSHLHF
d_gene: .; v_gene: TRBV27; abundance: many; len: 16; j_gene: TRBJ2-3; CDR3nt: TGTGCCAGCAGACCTCTAGCGTTCGGCGTTTCAGATACGCAGTATTTT; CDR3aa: CASRPLAFGVSDTQYF
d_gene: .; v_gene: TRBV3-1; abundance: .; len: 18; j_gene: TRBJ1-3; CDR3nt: TGTGCCAGCAGCCGCTTTAAATTGAGTGAATTCTCTGGAAAAAACATATATTTT; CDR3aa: CASSRFKLSEFSGKNIYF
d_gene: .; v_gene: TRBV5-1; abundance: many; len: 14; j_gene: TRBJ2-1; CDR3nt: TGCGCCAGCAGCTTGGTGTCAGATTACAATGAGCAGTTCTTC; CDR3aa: CASSLVSDYNEQFF
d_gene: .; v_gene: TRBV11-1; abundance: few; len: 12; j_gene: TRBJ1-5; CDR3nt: TGTGCCAGCGCCGACGGGAAGCAGCCCCAGCATTTT; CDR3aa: CASADGKQPQHF
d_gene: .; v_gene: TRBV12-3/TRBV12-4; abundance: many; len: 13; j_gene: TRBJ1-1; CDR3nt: TGTGCCAGCAGTTTAAGTCGGGGCACTGAAGCTTTCTTT; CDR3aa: CASSLSRGTEAFF
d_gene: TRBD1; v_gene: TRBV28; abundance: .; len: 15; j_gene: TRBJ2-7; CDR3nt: TGTGCCAGCAGTGCGCCGGGACAGGGGAAATACGAGCAGTACTTC; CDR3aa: CASSAPGQGKYEQYF
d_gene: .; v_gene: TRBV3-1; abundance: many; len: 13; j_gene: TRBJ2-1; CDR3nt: TGTGCCAGCAGCCATTTGGGTTACAATGAGCAGTTCTTC; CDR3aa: CASSHLGYNEQFF
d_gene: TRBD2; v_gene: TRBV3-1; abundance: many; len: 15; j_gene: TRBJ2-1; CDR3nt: TGTGCCAGCAGCCCGACTAGCGGGAGGGCCAGTGAGCAGTTCTTC; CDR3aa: CASSPTSGRASEQFF
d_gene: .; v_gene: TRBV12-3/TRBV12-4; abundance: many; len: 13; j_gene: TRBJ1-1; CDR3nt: TGTGCCAGCAGTTCCCGGGCGAGAACTGAAGCTTTCTTT; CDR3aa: CASSSRARTEAFF
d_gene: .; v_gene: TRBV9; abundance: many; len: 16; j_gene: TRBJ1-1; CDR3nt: TGTGCCAGCAGCCCCGGAGGGGGTGGGCGATACACTGAAGCTTTCTTT; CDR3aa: CASSPGGGGRYTEAFF
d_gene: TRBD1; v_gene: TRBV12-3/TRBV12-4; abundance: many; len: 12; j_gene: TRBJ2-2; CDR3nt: TGTGCCAGCAGTTTTGAGGACAGGGGGCTGTTTTTT; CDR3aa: CASSFEDRGLFF
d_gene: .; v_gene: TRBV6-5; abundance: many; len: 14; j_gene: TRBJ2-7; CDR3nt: TGTGCCAGCAGGTCAGGGCAGAGCTCCTACGAGCAGTACTTC; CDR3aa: CASRSGQSSYEQYF
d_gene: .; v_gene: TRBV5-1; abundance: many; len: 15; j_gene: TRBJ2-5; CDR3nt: TGCGCCAGCACCGCCCCCGGGACGGCTCAAGAGACCCAGTACTTC; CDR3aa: CASTAPGTAQETQYF
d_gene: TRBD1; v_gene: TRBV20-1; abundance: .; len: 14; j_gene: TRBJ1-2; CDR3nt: TGCAGTGCTAGAGGGGAGGGGGCGTCTTTTGGCTACACCTTC; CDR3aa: CSARGEGASFGYTF
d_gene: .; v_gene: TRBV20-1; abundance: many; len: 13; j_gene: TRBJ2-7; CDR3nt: TGCAGTGCTAGAGGTCAGGAGTTCTACGAGCAGTACTTC; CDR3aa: CSARGQEFYEQYF
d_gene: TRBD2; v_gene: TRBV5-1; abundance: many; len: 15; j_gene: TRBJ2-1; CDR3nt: TGCGCCAGCAGCCTCCAACTAGCGAACTACAATGAGCAGTTCTTC; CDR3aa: CASSLQLANYNEQFF
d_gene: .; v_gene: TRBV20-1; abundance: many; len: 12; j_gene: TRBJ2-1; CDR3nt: TGCAGTGCTAGTACAGACTACAATGAGCAGTTCTTC; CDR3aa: CSASTDYNEQFF